This T cell receptor beta chain comes out of a study of OX40 agonist ivuxolimab in advanced cancers. Study context: Patients were infused with ivuxolimab every 2 weeks at 0.01 to 10 mg/kg. The eligibility criteria allowed prior anti-PD-1, anti-PD-L1 or anti-CTLA-4 therapy, and under 50% had some.

This clone was detected a few times. The method was immunoSEQ multiplex PCR; TCRdb's version includes in-frame clones alone and lacks a portion of them. This table holds some 61,000 clones, 70% to 80% found once. The CDR3 length is 12 residues. V lost 0 bases and J lost 10, with 9 bases in between. CDR1 is WNHNN and CDR2 is SYGVQD in the germline V gene (reference sequence). Autoimmune disease history or systemic immunosuppression barred patients. The sequencing here drew on CD4+ or CD8+ T cells sorted from blood, taken in a trial of the OX40 agonist ivuxolimab. The receptor comes from an adult with an advanced solid tumor such as melanoma, head and neck, liver or kidney cancer. The V and J genes are TRBV10-1 and TRBJ1-1, with D uncertain. The CDR3 coding sequence is TGCGCCAGCAGTGAGTCGGGCGGCGTAGCTTTCTTT. Protein product: CASSESGGVAFF.